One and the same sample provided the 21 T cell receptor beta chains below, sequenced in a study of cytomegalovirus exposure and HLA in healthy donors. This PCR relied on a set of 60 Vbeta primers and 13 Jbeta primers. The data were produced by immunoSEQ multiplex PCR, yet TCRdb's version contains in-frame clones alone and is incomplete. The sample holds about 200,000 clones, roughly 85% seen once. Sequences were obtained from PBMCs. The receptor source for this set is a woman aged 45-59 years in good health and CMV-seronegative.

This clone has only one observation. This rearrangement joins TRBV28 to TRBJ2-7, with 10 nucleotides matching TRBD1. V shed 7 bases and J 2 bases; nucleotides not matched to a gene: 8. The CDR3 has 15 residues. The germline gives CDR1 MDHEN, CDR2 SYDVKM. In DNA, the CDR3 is TGTGCCAGCACCCCACCCGGGACAGGGGCCTACGAGCAGTACTTC. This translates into CASTPPGTGAYEQYF.

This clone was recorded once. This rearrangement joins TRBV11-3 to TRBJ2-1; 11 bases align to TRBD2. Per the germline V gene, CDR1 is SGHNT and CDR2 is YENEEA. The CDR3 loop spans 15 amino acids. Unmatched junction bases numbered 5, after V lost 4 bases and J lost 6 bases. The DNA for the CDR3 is TGTGCCAGCAGCTCCCAAACTAGCGGGAGCAATGAGCAGTTCTTC. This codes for CASSSQTSGSNEQFF.

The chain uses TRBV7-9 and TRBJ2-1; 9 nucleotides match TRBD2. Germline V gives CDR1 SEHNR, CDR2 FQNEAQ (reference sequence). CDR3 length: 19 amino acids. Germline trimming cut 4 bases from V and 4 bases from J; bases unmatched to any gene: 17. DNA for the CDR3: TGTGCCAGCAGCTCGACGGCAGCGGGAGGACTAACCCCATACAATGAGCAGTTCTTC. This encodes CASSSTAAGGLTPYNEQFF. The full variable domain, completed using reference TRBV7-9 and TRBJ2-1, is DTGVSQNPRHKITKRGQNVTFRCDPISEHNRLYWYRQTLGQGPEFLTYFQNEAQLEKSRLLSDRFSAERPKGSFSTLEIQRTEQGDSAMYLCASSSTAAGGLTPYNEQFFGPGTRLTVL.

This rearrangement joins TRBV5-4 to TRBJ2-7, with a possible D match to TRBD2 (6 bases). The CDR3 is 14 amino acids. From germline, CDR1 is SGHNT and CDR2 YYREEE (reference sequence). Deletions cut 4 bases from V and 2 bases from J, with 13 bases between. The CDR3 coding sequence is TGTGCCAGCAGCCTCGGGCGGGGACCCTACGAGCAGTACTTC. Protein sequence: CASSLGRGPYEQYF.

In DNA form, the CDR3 reads TGTGCCAGCAGTTCGGAGGTGGGGGGGAACACTGAAGCTTTCTTT. This gives the protein CASSSEVGGNTEAFF. The V gene is TRBV27, the J gene TRBJ1-1; TRBD1 is a possible D gene (5 bases). Between the trimmed V and J ends, which lost 4 bases and 1 base, there was a span of 13 bases. The germline V gene encodes CDR1 MNHEY and CDR2 SMNVEV (reference sequence). This CDR3 comprises 15 residues.

This CDR3 reads CASSLDRGITYEQYF. The CDR3 nucleotides are TGCGCCAGCAGCTTGGACAGGGGGATAACCTACGAGCAGTACTTC. The chain carries TRBV5-1 and TRBJ2-5, with 8 bases fitting TRBD1. The DNA end is more similar to TRBJ2-7, so the J call may be wrong. This CDR3 contains 15 residues. CDR1 and CDR2 from the germline V gene are SGHRS and YFSETQ.

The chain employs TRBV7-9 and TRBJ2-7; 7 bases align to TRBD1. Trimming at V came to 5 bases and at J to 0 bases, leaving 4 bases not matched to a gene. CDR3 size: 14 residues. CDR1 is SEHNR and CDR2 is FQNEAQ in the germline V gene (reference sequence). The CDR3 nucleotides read TGTGCCAGCAGCCCCCGGACAGGCTCCTACGAGCAGTACTTC. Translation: CASSPRTGSYEQYF.

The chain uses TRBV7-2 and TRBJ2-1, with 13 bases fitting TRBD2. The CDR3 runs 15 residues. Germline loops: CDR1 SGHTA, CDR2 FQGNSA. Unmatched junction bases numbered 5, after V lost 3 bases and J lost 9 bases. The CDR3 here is CASSLGLAGLSEQFF. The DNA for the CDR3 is TGTGCCAGCAGCTTGGGACTAGCGGGATTAAGTGAGCAGTTCTTC.

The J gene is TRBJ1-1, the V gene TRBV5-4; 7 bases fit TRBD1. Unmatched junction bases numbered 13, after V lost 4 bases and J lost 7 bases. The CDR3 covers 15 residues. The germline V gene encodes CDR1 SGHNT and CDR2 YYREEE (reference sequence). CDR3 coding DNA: TGTGCCAGCAGCCCTCCCTCGGGACAGCCCATTGAAGCTTTCTTT. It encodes CASSPPSGQPIEAFF.

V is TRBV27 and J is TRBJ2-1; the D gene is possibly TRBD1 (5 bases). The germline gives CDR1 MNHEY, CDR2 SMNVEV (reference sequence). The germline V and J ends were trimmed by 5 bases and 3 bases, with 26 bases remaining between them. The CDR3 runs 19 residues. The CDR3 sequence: CASSRLQVSTFAVYNEQFF. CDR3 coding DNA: TGTGCCAGCAGTCGTCTACAGGTCTCAACTTTCGCGGTCTACAATGAGCAGTTCTTC.

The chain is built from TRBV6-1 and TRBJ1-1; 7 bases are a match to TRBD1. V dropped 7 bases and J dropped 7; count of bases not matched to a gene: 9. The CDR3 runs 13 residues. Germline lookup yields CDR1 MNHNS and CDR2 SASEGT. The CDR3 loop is CASKFRTGDEAFF. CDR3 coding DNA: TGTGCCAGCAAGTTCAGGACAGGAGATGAAGCTTTCTTT.

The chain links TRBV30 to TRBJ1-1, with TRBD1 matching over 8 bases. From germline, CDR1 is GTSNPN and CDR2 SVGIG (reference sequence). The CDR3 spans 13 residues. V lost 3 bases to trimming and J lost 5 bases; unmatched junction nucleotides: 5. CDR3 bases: TGTGCCTGGAGGAGGGACAGGATTACTGAAGCTTTCTTT. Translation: CAWRRDRITEAFF.

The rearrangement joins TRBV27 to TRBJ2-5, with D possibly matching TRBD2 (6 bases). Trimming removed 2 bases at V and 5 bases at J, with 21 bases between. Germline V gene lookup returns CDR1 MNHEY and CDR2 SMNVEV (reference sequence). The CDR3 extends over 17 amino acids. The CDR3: CASSLHSRGLALETQYF. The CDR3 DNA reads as TGTGCCAGCAGTTTACATTCACGGGGGTTAGCATTGGAGACCCAGTACTTC.

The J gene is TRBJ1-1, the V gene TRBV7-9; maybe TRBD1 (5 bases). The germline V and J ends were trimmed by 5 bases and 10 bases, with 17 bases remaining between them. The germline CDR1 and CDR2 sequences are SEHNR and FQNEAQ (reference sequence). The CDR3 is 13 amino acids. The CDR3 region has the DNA TGTGCCAGCAGCCGAAACTCAGGGATGGGAGCTTTCTTT. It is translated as CASSRNSGMGAFF. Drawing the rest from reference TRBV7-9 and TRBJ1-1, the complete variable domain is DTGVSQNPRHKITKRGQNVTFRCDPISEHNRLYWYRQTLGQGPEFLTYFQNEAQLEKSRLLSDRFSAERPKGSFSTLEIQRTEQGDSAMYLCASSRNSGMGAFFGQGTRLTVV.

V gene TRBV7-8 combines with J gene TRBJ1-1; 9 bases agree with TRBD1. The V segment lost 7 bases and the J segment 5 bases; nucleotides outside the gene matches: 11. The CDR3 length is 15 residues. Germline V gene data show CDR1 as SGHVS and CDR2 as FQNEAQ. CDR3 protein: CASNREQGAGTEAFF. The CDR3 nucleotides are TGTGCCAGCAATAGGGAACAGGGGGCTGGGACTGAAGCTTTCTTT.

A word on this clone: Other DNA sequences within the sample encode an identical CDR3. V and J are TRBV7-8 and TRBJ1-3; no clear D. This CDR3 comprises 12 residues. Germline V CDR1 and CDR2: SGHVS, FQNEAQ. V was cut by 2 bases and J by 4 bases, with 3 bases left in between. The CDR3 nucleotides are TGTGCCAGCAGCTTACAAGGAAACACCATATATTTT. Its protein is CASSLQGNTIYF.

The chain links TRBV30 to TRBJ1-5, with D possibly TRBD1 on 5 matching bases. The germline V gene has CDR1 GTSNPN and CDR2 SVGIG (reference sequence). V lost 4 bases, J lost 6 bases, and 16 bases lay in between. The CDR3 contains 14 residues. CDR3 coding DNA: TGTGCCTGGACCTCGGGACTGTTTAGTCAGCCCCAGCATTTT. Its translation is CAWTSGLFSQPQHF.

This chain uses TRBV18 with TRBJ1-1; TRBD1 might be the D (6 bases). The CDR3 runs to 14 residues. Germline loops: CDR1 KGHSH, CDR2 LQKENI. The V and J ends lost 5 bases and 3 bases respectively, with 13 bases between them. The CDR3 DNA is TGTGCCAGCTCATCCGCGACAGGAGACACTGAAGCTTTCTTT. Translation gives CASSSATGDTEAFF.

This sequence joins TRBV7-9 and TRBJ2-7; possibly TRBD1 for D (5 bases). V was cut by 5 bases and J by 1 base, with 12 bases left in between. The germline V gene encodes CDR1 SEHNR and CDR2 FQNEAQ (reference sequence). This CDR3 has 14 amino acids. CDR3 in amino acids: CASSPSGNSYEQYF. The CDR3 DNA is TGTGCCAGCAGCCCCTCAGGGAATTCCTACGAGCAGTACTTC. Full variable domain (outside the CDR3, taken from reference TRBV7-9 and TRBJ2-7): DTGVSQNPRHKITKRGQNVTFRCDPISEHNRLYWYRQTLGQGPEFLTYFQNEAQLEKSRLLSDRFSAERPKGSFSTLEIQRTEQGDSAMYLCASSPSGNSYEQYFGPGTRLTVT.

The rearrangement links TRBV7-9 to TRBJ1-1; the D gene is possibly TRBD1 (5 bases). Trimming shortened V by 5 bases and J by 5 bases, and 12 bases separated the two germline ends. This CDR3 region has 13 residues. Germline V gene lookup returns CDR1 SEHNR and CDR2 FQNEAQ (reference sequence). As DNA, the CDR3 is TGTGCCAGCAGCGGGGGGGGAGGTACTGAAGCTTTCTTT. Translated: CASSGGGGTEAFF.

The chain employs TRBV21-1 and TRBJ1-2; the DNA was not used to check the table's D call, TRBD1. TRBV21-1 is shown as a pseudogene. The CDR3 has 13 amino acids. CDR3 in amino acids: CANRQNLRNGYTF. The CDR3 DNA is TGTGCCAACCGTCAGAATCTCCGTAATGGCTACACCTTC.